This T cell receptor (beta chain) was documented in a study of T cells in Graves' hyperthyroidism and ophthalmopathy (dated by TCRdb to between 2019 and 2020). Regarding the research as a whole: Peripheral blood was sampled at the time of initial diagnosis, prior to any treatment. The study also compared thyroid tissue and blood T-cell repertoires from roughly 6 Graves' hyperthyroidism patients. To identify distinguishing TCR V-J signatures, a discovery cohort of 100 or so patients was used, comprising 40 to 45 with Graves' ophthalmopathy and around 60 with stable Graves' hyperthyroidism. TCR Vbeta CDR3 sequencing of 120 to 150 peripheral blood samples (roughly 41 ophthalmopathy, over 70 hyperthyroidism and approximately 17 progressor patients) is reported in the paper. The approximately 100 discovery patients were randomly split 7:3 into training and test sets. After blood sampling, hyperthyroidism patients were treated with methimazole at a starting dose of 30 mg daily, and ophthalmopathy patients were treated with high-dose intravenous methylprednisolone. Prospective prediction of ophthalmopathy was tested in an independent validation cohort of under 20 hyperthyroidism patients and 15 to 17 patients who later progressed to ophthalmopathy.

V lost 1 base and J lost 4 bases; the stretch between them is 7 bases long. The CDR3 covers 12 residues, taking in both the cysteine and the phenylalanine. Only the CDR3 portion is preserved as DNA: 36 bases, with reading frame beginning at the first base. According to the germline V gene (reference sequence), CDR1 reads DFQATT and CDR2 reads SNEGSKA. This clonotype was recorded at least ten times. Its antigen is currently not known. Per-base qualities were not stored, and no clone one base away is much larger. Stable Graves' hyperthyroidism was defined as the absence of progression to ophthalmopathy over 18 months of follow-up. Hyperthyroidism patients were newly diagnosed, had a disease duration of under 2 months, and were aged 18 to 65 years. The study excluded patients with uncontrolled infections, other autoimmune diseases, pregnancy or lactation. Clinical symptoms, serum thyroxine and TRAb, thyroid ultrasound, and orbital computed tomography formed the basis for the diagnoses. PBMCs were isolated from around 10 ml of fresh peripheral blood by Ficoll-Paque density gradient centrifugation. Total RNA was extracted using Trizol reagent, and RNA quality was assessed on an Agilent 2100 Bioanalyzer.

Points the paper makes about the study in general: Blood samples also contained most of the expanded thyroid clonotypes (frequency above 0.001), which suggests that blood repertoires may reflect thyroid immune responses. A model built on a 13 V-J signature distinguished ophthalmopathy from stable hyperthyroidism, reaching 85% to 90% sensitivity and around 81% specificity in cross-validation and 80%/75% in testing. In validation, progression to ophthalmopathy was predicted by the model with nearly 71% sensitivity and 72.22% specificity, a median of approximately 7.1 months before onset. Sample size was not statistically predetermined, and blinding of investigators to group allocation was not performed.

Amplification of TCR beta CDR3 regions was carried out from RNA transcripts. The TCR CDR3 was subjected to a first round of RT-PCR using the HTBI primer set and the Qiagen OneStep RT-PCR kit. Libraries were constructed in a second round of multiplex PCR, after which size selection and purification were carried out. Sequencing of the libraries was done on an Illumina HiSeq2000 using paired-end 100 bp reads. Concerning the study's data processing: SOAPnuke was used to process the raw data, throwing out any read that contained adapters or uncalled bases, had a mean Phred below 15, or lacked an exact constant-primer or identifier match. High-quality paired reads were merged with COPE v1.2.5, and unique nucleotide sequences were defined as clonotypes. Clonotypes were aligned to IMGT TRBV, TRBD and TRBJ reference segments using MiTCR v1.1. Analysis was restricted to V-J combinations with a frequency above 0.0001, which covered over 98% of repertoires. A TCS score was defined as the ratio of F50 (clonal expansion) to E x V (chaos), with BLOSUM62-based TCRdist applied between CDR3 peptides within each V-J. Welch's t-statistics and random forest reduced just over 500 V-J features to 13, which were used in a naive Bayes classifier (R e1071). TCRdb passed the public sequencing reads through fastp at Q25 and MiXCR, retaining productive beta sequences. Rows with a matching CDR3 protein are joined into one entry that keeps the most common DNA and genes. These V and J calls derive from TCRdb rather than the authors' analysis. This sample is represented by 550,000 to 800,000 distinct CDR3 sequences; roughly 17% of them were singletons. Under 10% of the sample comes from the top ten.

The receptor was derived from a man aged 18 to 35 with Graves' hyperthyroidism. Sequenced: blood. The rearrangement combines TRBV20-1 with TRBJ2-5; possibly the D gene is TRBD1, per 6 matching bases. In nucleotide form, the sequence is TGCAGTGCTAGAGGGGGGCGAGAGACCCAGTACTTC. Translated, this is CSARGGRETQYF.